The clone carrying this TCR beta chain came up a few times. Its antigen is not known. V was pared by 6 bases and J by 2 bases, with 6 bases of the junction left unmatched. CDR1 is SNHLY, CDR2 FYNNEI, per germline. The CDR3 runs to 14 residues. This entry belongs to a study of vaccination and CD4 T cells after COVID-19. The Oncomine TCR Beta short-read assay sequenced DNA from cultured CD4+ T cells. TCRdb analysed the PCR reads with MiXCR anew, one entry per CDR3 protein. This sample has over 10,000 distinct CDR3 sequences, with 45% found just once. Treatment meaning: roughly ten-day PBMC culture with coronavirus spike peptide pools or control peptides (ViraFEST assay).

Sequencing was performed on cultured CD4+ T cells from blood, taken after SARS-CoV-2 vaccination. The chain uses TRBV2 and TRBJ1-2, with 7 bases lining up with TRBD1. The sequence derives from a human donor with COVID-19. The CDR3 region is CASRRTGLNYGYTF. The CDR3 DNA reads TGTGCCAGCAGGAGGACAGGACTAAACTATGGCTACACCTTC.